The 11 T cell receptor beta chains below come from one sample, sequenced in a study of graft-versus-host responses after intestinal transplantation. For these receptors, no antigen is known. Produced via immunoSEQ multiplex PCR; TCRdb's table is partial and in-frame only. The repertoire holds about 110,000 clones, with around 94% as singletons. Sequencing used unstimulated CD8+ T cells sorted from spleen or lymph node cells, obtained before transplant. These receptors all stem from a human donor who was the organ donor for an intestinal transplant.

The chain has TRBV6-5 and TRBJ2-7; possibly TRBD2 for D (5 bases). The length of the CDR3 is 14 residues. CDR1 and CDR2 from the germline V gene are MNHEY and SVGAGI. The ends were cut back, 2 bases at V and 3 bases at J, with 11 bases in the middle. The DNA for the CDR3 is TGTGCCAGCAGTTACGGGATGGAGGTCTACGAGCAGTACTTC. Translated: CASSYGMEVYEQYF.

The chain carries TRBV10-1 and TRBJ2-6; no definite D call. The CDR3 covers 14 residues. V was shortened by 4 bases and J by 2 bases, with 6 bases between the two germline ends. Germline V gives CDR1 WNHNN, CDR2 SYGVQD (reference sequence). CDR3 bases: TGCGCCAGCAGTGGGCTAGCTGGGGCCAACGTCCTGACTTTC. It translates to CASSGLAGANVLTF.

Remarks on this clone: Other DNA sequences in this sample translate to the same CDR3. This sequence joins TRBV28 and TRBJ1-5; D possibly corresponds to TRBD1 (6 bases). The V end was cut by 6 bases, the J end by 6 bases, with 12 bases between. CDR3 length equals 13 residues. Germline V gives CDR1 MDHEN, CDR2 SYDVKM. Written as DNA, the CDR3 is TGTGCCAGCAGGGGAACAGGGTCTCAGCCCCAGCATTTT. It is translated as CASRGTGSQPQHF.

This clone occurred once. The V call is TRBV7-2, the J call TRBJ2-7, with D possibly called TRBD1 or TRBD2 (5 bases each). Trimming removed 4 bases from V and 5 bases from J, with 15 bases in between. CDR1 and CDR2 from the germline V gene are SGHTA and FQGNSA. This CDR3 contains 14 residues. In DNA form, the CDR3 reads TGTGCCAGCAGCTCTAGGTCGGGACCTCACGAGCAGTACTTC. Its protein product is CASSSRSGPHEQYF.

This chain uses TRBV19 with TRBJ2-1; 8 bases map to TRBD2. Germline CDR1 reads LNHDA; CDR2 reads SQIVND (reference sequence). After removal of 3 bases from V and 5 bases from J, the junction contained 6 bases not matched to a gene. CDR3 length: 15 residues. CDR3 DNA sequence: TGTGCCAGTAGTATCTGGACTAGCATCCACAATGAGCAGTTCTTC. Translating gives CASSIWTSIHNEQFF.

The chain employs TRBV2 and TRBJ2-7; a weak D match, TRBD2 (5 bases). The length of the CDR3 is 15 residues. V shed 0 bases and J shed 4 bases, with 13 bases lying between them. Germline CDR1 is SNHLY and CDR2 is FYNNEI. CDR3 residues: CASSEAPGLPYEQYF. The DNA of the CDR3 is TGTGCCAGCAGTGAAGCGCCGGGATTACCGTACGAGCAGTACTTC. Full variable domain (rest looked up from reference TRBV2 and TRBJ2-7): EPEVTQTPSHQVTQMGQEVILRCVPISNHLYFYWYRQILGQKVEFLVSFYNNEISEKSEIFDDQFSVERPDGSNFTLKIRSTKLEDSAMYFCASSEAPGLPYEQYFGPGTRLTVT.

CDR3 sequence reads: CASSTTPSGILRSSYNEQFF. CDR3 in DNA: TGTGCCAGCAGTACCACCCCTAGCGGGATATTAAGGAGCTCCTACAATGAGCAGTTCTTC. The rearrangement uses TRBV28 and TRBJ2-1; 9 nucleotides line up with TRBD2. This CDR3 comprises 20 residues. Germline V gives CDR1 MDHEN, CDR2 SYDVKM. V shed 5 bases, J shed 0 bases, and the junction held 17 bases outside the gene matches.

The rearrangement links TRBV5-1 to TRBJ2-5, with 8 bases that match TRBD2. Losses at the gene ends were 3 bases for V and 7 bases for J; bases not matched to a gene: 14. Germline CDR1 is SGHRS and CDR2 is YFSETQ. The CDR3 is 16 residues long. This CDR3 reads CASSSISGISFGTQYF. The CDR3 region has the DNA TGCGCCAGCAGCTCCATTAGCGGGATCAGTTTCGGGACCCAGTACTTC.

The chain couples TRBV27 to TRBJ2-1; D may be TRBD2 (5 bases). V gave up 4 bases and J gave up 6 bases, with 13 bases separating them. The V gene's germline CDR1 is MNHEY and CDR2 SMNVEV (reference sequence). The CDR3 runs to 14 residues. CDR3 DNA sequence: TGTGCCAGCAGTTCCCTCAGCGGCGTCAATGAGCAGTTCTTC. Amino acid sequence: CASSSLSGVNEQFF.

The genes are TRBV7-2 and TRBJ2-7; TRBD1 matches at 11 bases. CDR1 and CDR2 from the germline V gene are SGHTA and FQGNSA. The CDR3 is 14 amino acids. Trimming at V came to 1 base and at J to 7 bases, leaving 3 bases not matched to a gene. CDR3 nucleotide sequence: TGTGCCAGCAGCTTAGGGGACAGGGGGTGGGAGCAGTACTTC. Translated, it gives CASSLGDRGWEQYF. Full variable domain (outside the CDR3, taken from reference TRBV7-2 and TRBJ2-7): GAGVSQSPSNKVTEKGKDVELRCDPISGHTALYWYRQSLGQGLEFLIYFQGNSAPDKSGLPSDRFSAERTGGSVSTLTIQRTQQEDSAVYLCASSLGDRGWEQYFGPGTRLTVT.

This clone showed up just once. V is TRBV9 and J is TRBJ2-3; 10 bases are shared with TRBD1. V shed 4 bases and J 0 bases; nucleotides not matched to a gene: 5. The CDR3 is 16 amino acids. Germline V gives CDR1 SGDLS, CDR2 YYNGEE. The CDR3 sequence: CASSPRQGASTDTQYF. The CDR3 bases are TGTGCCAGCAGCCCCCGACAGGGGGCTAGCACAGATACGCAGTATTTT.